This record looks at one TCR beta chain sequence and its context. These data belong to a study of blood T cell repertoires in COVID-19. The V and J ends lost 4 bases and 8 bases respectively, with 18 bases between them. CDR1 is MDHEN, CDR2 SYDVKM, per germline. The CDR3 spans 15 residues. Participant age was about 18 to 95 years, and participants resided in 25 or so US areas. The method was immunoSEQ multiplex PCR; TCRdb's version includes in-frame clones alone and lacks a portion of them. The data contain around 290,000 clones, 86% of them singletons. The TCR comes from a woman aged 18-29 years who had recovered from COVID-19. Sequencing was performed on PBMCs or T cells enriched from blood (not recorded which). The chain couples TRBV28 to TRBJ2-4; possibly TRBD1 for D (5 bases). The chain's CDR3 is CASSSGQNDWYIQYF. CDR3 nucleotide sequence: TGTGCCAGCAGTTCTGGACAAAACGATTGGTACATTCAGTACTTC. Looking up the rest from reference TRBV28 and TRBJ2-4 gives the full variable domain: DVKVTQSSRYLVKRTGEKVFLECVQDMDHENMFWYRQDPGLGLRLIYFSYDVKMKEKGDIPEGYSVSREKKERFSLILESASTNQTSMYLCASSSGQNDWYIQYFGAGTRLSVL.